These 31 T cell receptor beta chains originate from one sample sequenced in a study of radiotherapy plus CTLA-4 blockade in lung cancer. Here immunoSEQ multiplex PCR was the method, and the copy in TCRdb shows in-frame clones only, minus some. The table has roughly 30,000 clones, approximately 78% seen once. This specimen was peripheral blood, taken from a patient treated with radiotherapy plus ipilimumab. The receptors originated from a human donor with non-small cell lung cancer that progressed on radiotherapy plus ipilimumab.

The chain is built from TRBV5-1 and TRBJ1-4, with D perhaps matching TRBD1 (6 bases). The V gene's germline CDR1 is SGHRS and CDR2 YFSETQ. The CDR3 loop spans 18 amino acids. V was clipped by 0 bases and J by 0 bases, with 15 bases between them. The CDR3 is CASSLAHRDYATNEKLFF. In DNA form, the CDR3 reads TGCGCCAGCAGCTTGGCCCACAGGGACTATGCAACTAATGAAAAACTGTTTTTT.

This rearrangement joins TRBV27 to TRBJ1-6; 7 nucleotides match TRBD1. The CDR3 length is 14 residues. The V and J ends lost 3 bases and 10 bases, in that order; junction bases with no gene match: 6. The germline V gene encodes CDR1 MNHEY and CDR2 SMNVEV (reference sequence). The CDR3 here is CASSFGQGDSPLHF. For the CDR3, the DNA is TGTGCCAGCAGTTTTGGGCAGGGGGACTCACCCCTCCACTTT.

V and J are TRBV18 and TRBJ2-5; D perhaps matches TRBD2 (6 bases). This CDR3 has 14 residues. From germline, CDR1 is KGHSH and CDR2 LQKENI. V was cut by 2 bases and J by 1 base, with 8 bases left in between. The CDR3 region has the DNA TGTGCCAGCTCACCAGATAGCGGCCAAGAGACCCAGTACTTC. Translation gives CASSPDSGQETQYF.

The genes are TRBV2 and TRBJ1-1; unclear D gene. V was shortened by 6 bases and J by 0 bases, with 11 bases between the two germline ends. In germline, CDR1 is SNHLY, CDR2 FYNNEI. The CDR3 consists of 14 residues. As DNA, the CDR3 is TGTGCCAGCAGCGTACACGGGATGAACACTGAAGCTTTCTTT. It translates to CASSVHGMNTEAFF.

The J gene is TRBJ1-2, the V gene TRBV5-6; 9 bases align to TRBD1. The CDR3 covers 14 residues. V shed 2 bases, J shed 4 bases, and the junction held 3 bases outside the gene matches. Germline assignment: CDR1 SGHDT and CDR2 YYEEEE. For the CDR3, the DNA is TGTGCCAGCAGCTTTACAGGGGGCGGCTATGGCTACACCTTC. It encodes CASSFTGGGYGYTF.

This clone was detected once. The J gene is TRBJ2-2, the V gene TRBV18; TRBD1 agrees at 8 bases. Trimming at V came to 4 bases and at J to 4 bases, leaving 8 bases not matched to a gene. Looked up from germline, CDR1 is KGHSH and CDR2 is LQKENI. The CDR3 spans 16 residues. The CDR3 protein is CASSLTDRGPTGELFF. CDR3 DNA sequence: TGTGCCAGCTCACTAACCGACAGGGGCCCCACCGGGGAGCTGTTTTTT. Full variable domain (missing parts from reference TRBV18 and TRBJ2-2): NAGVMQNPRHLVRRRGQEARLRCSPMKGHSHVYWYRQLPEEGLKFMVYLQKENIIDESGMPKERFSAEFPKEGPSILRIQQVVRGDSAAYFCASSLTDRGPTGELFFGEGSRLTVL.

The V call is TRBV27, the J call TRBJ1-2; weak D call: TRBD1 (5 bases). The CDR3 sequence is 12 residues long. The germline V and J ends were trimmed by 5 bases and 3 bases, with 7 bases remaining between them. Germline-derived CDR1 and CDR2 are MNHEY and SMNVEV (reference sequence). The CDR3 DNA reads as TGTGCCAGCAGTACGGGGGACTATGGCTACACCTTC. Translated, it gives CASSTGDYGYTF.

This chain joins TRBV2 and TRBJ2-3; 9 bases fit TRBD2. CDR3 length: 19 residues. Germline trimming cut 7 bases from V and 1 base from J; bases unmatched to any gene: 18. Germline-derived CDR1 and CDR2 are SNHLY and FYNNEI. CDR3 sequence reads: CASTDTAGGRNLRTDTQYF. DNA for the CDR3: TGTGCCAGCACGGACACAGCGGGGGGTCGAAACCTCCGCACAGATACGCAGTATTTT.

A few counts support this clone. At one of its ends the junction is not consistent with the germline gene, which may arise from a read error. The chain is built from TRBV7-7 and TRBJ2-2; the D is unclear. Germline loops: CDR1 SSHAT, CDR2 FNYEAQ (reference sequence). The CDR3 runs 14 residues. The CDR3 region is CASSLAVTTGELFF. The CDR3 bases are TGTGCTAGCAGCTTAGCTGTCACTACCGGGGAGCTGTTTTTT.

The chain employs TRBV27 and TRBJ2-6; D might be TRBD2 (5 bases). Germline-derived CDR1 and CDR2 are MNHEY and SMNVEV (reference sequence). V was clipped by 3 bases and J by 2 bases, with 8 bases between them. The CDR3 loop spans 15 amino acids. The CDR3 region is CASSFEGAGANVLTF. The CDR3 bases are TGTGCCAGCAGTTTCGAGGGAGCTGGGGCCAACGTCCTGACTTTC.

This chain joins TRBV9 and TRBJ1-2; 10 bases line up with TRBD1. V dropped 4 bases and J dropped 7; count of bases not matched to a gene: 4. Germline lookup yields CDR1 SGDLS and CDR2 YYNGEE. The CDR3 totals 13 residues. The CDR3 bases are TGTGCCAGCAGCCGACAGGGGGCGGGTGGCTACACCTTC. Its translation: CASSRQGAGGYTF.

The chain uses TRBV7-8 and TRBJ1-1, with 7 bases identical to TRBD1. V shed 1 base, J shed 6 bases, and the junction held 5 bases outside the gene matches. This CDR3 is built from 14 residues. CDR1 and CDR2 (germline): SGHVS, FQNEAQ. As DNA, the CDR3 is TGTGCCAGCAGCTTAGGTGACAGGGTCGCTGAAGCTTTCTTT. Protein: CASSLGDRVAEAFF. Full variable domain (rest looked up from reference TRBV7-8 and TRBJ1-1): GAGVSQSPRYKVAKRGQDVALRCDPISGHVSLFWYQQALGQGPEFLTYFQNEAQLDKSGLPSDRFFAERPEGSVSTLKIQRTQQEDSAVYLCASSLGDRVAEAFFGQGTRLTVV.

The sample holds a few counts of this clone. This rearrangement joins TRBV28 to TRBJ2-7; 8 positions agree with TRBD2. The CDR3 runs to 14 residues. Germline loops: CDR1 MDHEN, CDR2 SYDVKM. V shed 5 bases and J 3 bases; nucleotides not matched to a gene: 6. CDR3 bases: TGTGCCAGCAGTCCCCGGGGGGGATACTACGAGCAGTACTTC. Protein sequence: CASSPRGGYYEQYF.

J is TRBJ2-3 and V is TRBV5-8; D is possibly TRBD2 (7 bases). Per the germline V gene, CDR1 is SGHTS and CDR2 is YDEGEE. The CDR3 is 15 residues long. Trimming took off 0 bases at V and 2 bases at J, with 10 bases between the two ends. This chain's CDR3 is CASSLAGGYTDTQYF. CDR3 coding DNA: TGTGCCAGCAGCTTGGCGGGGGGCTACACAGATACGCAGTATTTT.

The J gene is TRBJ2-3, the V gene TRBV2; TRBD1 might be the D (5 bases). The CDR3 sequence is 14 residues long. The V gene lost 4 bases and the J gene lost 2 bases, with 10 bases spanning the gap. Germline CDR1 reads SNHLY; CDR2 reads FYNNEI. The CDR3 nucleotides read TGTGCCAGCAGTGTATGGGGCCTCACAGATACGCAGTATTTT. Its translation is CASSVWGLTDTQYF.

The rearrangement uses TRBV2 and TRBJ1-2; no clear D. The CDR3 is 11 amino acids. In germline, CDR1 is SNHLY, CDR2 FYNNEI. V lost 7 bases and J lost 6, with 9 bases in between. CDR3 nucleotides: TGTGCCAGCAAAAGAGGAAATGGCTACACCTTC. Encoded protein: CASKRGNGYTF.

The chain combines TRBV6-1 with TRBJ2-5, with D unresolved. V lost 4 bases and J 2 bases, leaving 11 bases between the germline ends. CDR1 is MNHNS, CDR2 SASEGT, per germline. The CDR3 totals 14 residues. DNA of the CDR3: TGTGCCAGCAGTGCGTGGCAGTCTCAAGAGACCCAGTACTTC. Residues: CASSAWQSQETQYF.

The gene calls are TRBV5-1 and TRBJ2-5; perhaps TRBD2 as D (5 bases). CDR1 and CDR2 from the germline V gene are SGHRS and YFSETQ. The V and J ends lost 4 bases and 5 bases respectively, with 6 bases between them. The CDR3 consists of 11 residues. The CDR3 protein is CASSPGETQYF. CDR3 sequence (DNA): TGCGCCAGCAGCCCGGGGGAGACCCAGTACTTC.

This chain uses TRBV11-2 with TRBJ2-3; D is unresolved. The V end was cut by 0 bases, the J end by 2 bases, with 9 bases between. The CDR3 length is 15 residues. The germline V gene encodes CDR1 SGHAT and CDR2 FQNNGV. DNA of the CDR3: TGTGCCAGCAGCTTAGATTCCGGTTCCACAGATACGCAGTATTTT. This codes for CASSLDSGSTDTQYF.

The chain employs TRBV5-1 and TRBJ2-5; D is possibly TRBD2 (6 bases). CDR1 and CDR2 from the germline V gene are SGHRS and YFSETQ. CDR3 length equals 13 residues. V was trimmed by 4 bases and J by 11 bases, leaving 18 bases between them. The CDR3 nucleotides are TGCGCCAGCAGCCTCGGGACTCTCCTGGAGCAGTACTTC. Its translation is CASSLGTLLEQYF.

The chain couples TRBV5-4 to TRBJ2-1; the match to TRBD1 covers 8 bases. The V segment lost 3 bases and the J segment 7 bases; nucleotides outside the gene matches: 6. The CDR3 contains 14 residues. Per germline, CDR1 SGHNT and CDR2 YYREEE (reference sequence). The CDR3 loop reads CASSSGQGWNEQFF. The CDR3 DNA is TGTGCCAGCAGCTCCGGACAGGGTTGGAATGAGCAGTTCTTC.

This clone was counted only a few times. V and J are TRBV4-3 and TRBJ1-4; D ambiguous. The CDR3 is 14 residues long. V lost 2 bases and J lost 7, with 11 bases in between. CDR1 LGHNA and CDR2 YSLEER come from the germline V gene. CDR3 bases: TGCGCCAGCAGCCAAATGGAGGGAGTTGAAAAACTGTTTTTT. Its translation: CASSQMEGVEKLFF.

This clone has just a few counts. This chain joins TRBV4-3 and TRBJ1-4; D is possibly TRBD1 (6 bases). This CDR3 region has 15 residues. Germline V gene sequence: CDR1 LGHNA, CDR2 YSLEER. V lost 2 bases to trimming and J lost 8 bases, with 15 bases between them. The CDR3, as DNA: TGCGCCAGCAGCCAATTTGGGGGCTTCGGGGAAAAACTGTTTTTT. Translated, it gives CASSQFGGFGEKLFF.

The V and J genes are TRBV2 and TRBJ1-1, with D possibly matching TRBD1 (5 bases). The CDR3 totals 13 residues. V was pared by 6 bases and J by 6 bases, with 14 bases between. Germline CDR1 is SNHLY and CDR2 is FYNNEI. The CDR3: CASSSQEGAEAFF. DNA of the CDR3: TGTGCCAGCAGCTCCCAAGAAGGGGCTGAAGCTTTCTTT.

This sequence joins TRBV2 and TRBJ1-4; 10 positions agree with TRBD1. The germline CDR1 and CDR2 sequences are SNHLY and FYNNEI. Losses at the gene ends were 7 bases for V and 7 bases for J; bases not matched to a gene: 3. The CDR3 spans 13 residues. CDR3 region: CASMTGGSEKLFF. CDR3 coding DNA: TGTGCCAGCATGACAGGGGGCAGTGAAAAACTGTTTTTT. Filled out from reference TRBV2 and TRBJ1-4, the complete variable domain reads EPEVTQTPSHQVTQMGQEVILRCVPISNHLYFYWYRQILGQKVEFLVSFYNNEISEKSEIFDDQFSVERPDGSNFTLKIRSTKLEDSAMYFCASMTGGSEKLFFGSGTQLSVL.

The chain has TRBV5-3 and TRBJ2-5, with 9 bases that match TRBD2. TRBV5-3 is classed as an ORF, of uncertain function. Losses at the gene ends were 0 bases for V and 2 bases for J; bases not matched to a gene: 5. CDR3 size: 16 residues. CDR3 DNA: TGTGCCAGAAGCTTGGGGGTAGCGGGGGTTCAAGAGACCCAGTACTTC. Its translation: CARSLGVAGVQETQYF.

This chain joins TRBV11-2 and TRBJ2-2; 8 bases agree with TRBD2. With 4 bases clipped from V and 5 bases from J, the junction kept 9 bases outside the gene matches. From germline, CDR1 is SGHAT and CDR2 FQNNGV. The CDR3 covers 16 residues. The CDR3 reads CASSSIGGGRTGELFF. The CDR3 DNA sequence: TGTGCCAGCAGCTCAATCGGGGGGGGCCGAACCGGGGAGCTGTTTTTT.

The rearrangement uses TRBV19 and TRBJ1-2, with a possible D match to TRBD1 (6 bases). Looked up from germline, CDR1 is LNHDA and CDR2 is SQIVND (reference sequence). The V end lost 7 bases, the J end lost 5 bases, and 11 bases lay between the germline ends. The CDR3 totals 12 residues. The CDR3 reads CASTPRGYGYTF. In DNA, the CDR3 is TGTGCCAGTACCCCAAGGGGGTATGGCTACACCTTC.

This clone was seen more than once but under ten times. The chain joins TRBV6-6 to TRBJ1-4, with D perhaps TRBD1 (6 bases). The germline gives CDR1 MNHNY, CDR2 SVGAGI (reference sequence). V gave up 2 bases and J gave up 7 bases, with 8 bases separating them. CDR3 size: 13 residues. The DNA of the CDR3 is TGTGCCAGCAGTTACGGGACATTTGAAAAACTGTTTTTT. This sequence encodes CASSYGTFEKLFF.

The rearrangement joins TRBV2 to TRBJ2-7; D possibly corresponds to TRBD2 (7 bases). This CDR3 spans 15 amino acids. V lost 2 bases, J lost 6 bases, and 17 bases lay in between. The V gene's germline CDR1 is SNHLY and CDR2 FYNNEI. CDR3 bases: TGTGCCAGCAGTGAACTAGTCCAGGGAGGGGGCGAGCAGTACTTC. Residues: CASSELVQGGGEQYF. Complete variable domain (other parts from reference TRBV2 and TRBJ2-7): EPEVTQTPSHQVTQMGQEVILRCVPISNHLYFYWYRQILGQKVEFLVSFYNNEISEKSEIFDDQFSVERPDGSNFTLKIRSTKLEDSAMYFCASSELVQGGGEQYFGPGTRLTVT.

V and J are TRBV19 and TRBJ1-1; 8 bases line up with TRBD1. The germline CDR1 and CDR2 sequences are LNHDA and SQIVND (reference sequence). The CDR3 is made up of 14 amino acids. J gave up 5 bases and V 3 bases, and 5 bases lay outside the gene matches. In DNA, the CDR3 is TGTGCCAGTAGTATCCAGGGGGCGTTTACTGAAGCTTTCTTT. This encodes CASSIQGAFTEAFF. Full variable domain (rest looked up from reference TRBV19 and TRBJ1-1): DGGITQSPKYLFRKEGQNVTLSCEQNLNHDAMYWYRQDPGQGLRLIYYSQIVNDFQKGDIAEGYSVSREKKESFPLTVTSAQKNPTAFYLCASSIQGAFTEAFFGQGTRLTVV.